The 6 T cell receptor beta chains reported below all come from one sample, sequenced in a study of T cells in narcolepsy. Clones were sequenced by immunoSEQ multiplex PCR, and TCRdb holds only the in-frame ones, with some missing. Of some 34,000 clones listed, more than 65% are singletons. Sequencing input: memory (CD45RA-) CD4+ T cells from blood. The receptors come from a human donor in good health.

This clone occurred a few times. The CDR3 region has the DNA TGCAGCGTTGGGGGGGTTCAGAGCTCCTACAATGAGCAGTTCTTC. Translated: CSVGGVQSSYNEQFF. The chain couples TRBV29-1 to TRBJ2-1, with D possibly TRBD2 on 6 matching bases. The CDR3 has 15 amino acids. Germline CDR1 is SQVTM and CDR2 is ANQGSEA. V lost 4 bases and J lost 0, with 13 bases in between.

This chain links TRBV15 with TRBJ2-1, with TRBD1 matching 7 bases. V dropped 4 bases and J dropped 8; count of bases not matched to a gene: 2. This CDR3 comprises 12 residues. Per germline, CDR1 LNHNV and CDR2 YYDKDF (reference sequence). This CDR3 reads CATSKTGDEQFF. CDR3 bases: TGTGCCACCAGCAAAACAGGGGATGAGCAGTTCTTC.

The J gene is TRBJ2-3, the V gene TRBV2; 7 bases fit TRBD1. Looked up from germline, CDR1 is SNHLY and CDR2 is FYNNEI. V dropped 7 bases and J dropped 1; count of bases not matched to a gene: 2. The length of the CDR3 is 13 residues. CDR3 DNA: TGTGCCAGCAACCAGGGGGGCACAGATACGCAGTATTTT. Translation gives CASNQGGTDTQYF.

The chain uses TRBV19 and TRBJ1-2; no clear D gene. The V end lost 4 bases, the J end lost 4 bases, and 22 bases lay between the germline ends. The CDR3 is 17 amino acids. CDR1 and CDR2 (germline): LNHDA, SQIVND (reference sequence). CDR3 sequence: CASSSRTANRKTYGYTF. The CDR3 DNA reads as TGTGCCAGTAGTAGCAGAACGGCAAATCGAAAGACCTATGGCTACACCTTC.

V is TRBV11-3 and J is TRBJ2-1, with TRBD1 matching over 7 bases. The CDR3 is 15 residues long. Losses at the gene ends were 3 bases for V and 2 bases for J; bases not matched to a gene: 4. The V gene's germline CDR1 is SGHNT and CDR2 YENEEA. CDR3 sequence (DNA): TGTGCCAGCAGCTTGAACAGGGGAACCTACAATGAGCAGTTCTTC. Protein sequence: CASSLNRGTYNEQFF.

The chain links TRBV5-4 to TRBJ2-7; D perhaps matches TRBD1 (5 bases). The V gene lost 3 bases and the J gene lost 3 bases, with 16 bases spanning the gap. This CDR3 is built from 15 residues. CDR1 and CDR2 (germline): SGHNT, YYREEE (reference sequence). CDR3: CASSSQDKAIYEQYF. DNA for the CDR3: TGTGCCAGCAGCTCGCAGGACAAGGCTATCTACGAGCAGTACTTC.